The 27 T cell receptor beta chains below come from one sample, sequenced in a study of beta chain features in type 1 diabetes (dated by TCRdb to 2016 to 2018). The library was made by the immunoSEQ multiplex PCR assay. The entire isolated RNA was reverse transcribed using the High Capacity cDNA Reverse Transcription Kit, and thus expressed TCRB transcripts were sequenced. TCRdb stores this immuneACCESS table with in-frame sequences only. Part of the clones is absent; in the studies checked, under half of the shortfall reflects unresolved V genes, and no reason is known for the rest. The sample records around 240,000 clones, 68% of which are singletons. The ten largest clonotypes hold about 0.05% of the sample. Sequencing was done on a sample of naive CD4+ T cells from blood. The sample's cell subset or site, from its label and the paper: true naive CD4+ T cells. The receptors were sampled from a man aged 30 to 45 in good health.

There are a few counts of this clone. The genes are TRBV9 and TRBJ2-1; TRBD1 is a possible D gene (5 bases). This CDR3 spans 15 amino acids. Trimming cost V 0 bases and J 7 bases, with 14 bases left between them. CDR1 is SGDLS and CDR2 is YYNGEE in the germline V gene. The CDR3 sequence: CASSVGGREWNEQFF. The CDR3, as DNA: TGTGCCAGCAGCGTAGGTGGCAGGGAATGGAATGAGCAGTTCTTC.

This chain connects TRBV5-1 to TRBJ1-1, with D perhaps TRBD1 (6 bases). The CDR3 sequence is 12 residues long. Trimming removed 4 bases at V and 8 bases at J, with 12 bases between. CDR1 and CDR2 from the germline V gene are SGHRS and YFSETQ. In DNA form, the CDR3 reads TGCGCCAGCAGCATTGGACAGACGGAAGCTTTCTTT. It is translated as CASSIGQTEAFF.

The count of this clone is one. The chain has TRBV29-1 and TRBJ2-2; D is perhaps TRBD2 (5 bases). V was clipped by 4 bases and J by 2 bases, with 11 bases between them. Germline V lookup: CDR1 SQVTM, CDR2 ANQGSEA. The CDR3 loop spans 14 amino acids. The DNA for the CDR3 is TGCAGCGTTGGTGGTAGCGCCAACACCGGGGAGCTGTTTTTT. This translates into CSVGGSANTGELFF.

The gene calls are TRBV7-9 and TRBJ2-3; TRBD1 aligns across 7 bases. The CDR3 consists of 15 residues. CDR1 is SEHNR and CDR2 is FQNEAQ in the germline V gene (reference sequence). J gave up 1 base and V 5 bases, and 6 bases lay outside the gene matches. In nucleotides, the CDR3 is TGTGCCAGCAGCGTCCGGGACAGAGGCACAGATACGCAGTATTTT. Its translation: CASSVRDRGTDTQYF.

The chain recombines TRBV11-2 with TRBJ2-7; no reliable D call. Looked up from germline, CDR1 is SGHAT and CDR2 is FQNNGV. The CDR3 covers 13 residues. The V end lost 1 base, the J end lost 4 bases, and 8 bases lay between the germline ends. The CDR3 region is CASSLVVSYEQYF. CDR3 nucleotide sequence: TGTGCCAGCAGCTTAGTTGTTTCGTACGAGCAGTACTTC. The full variable domain, completed using reference TRBV11-2 and TRBJ2-7, is EAGVAQSPRYKIIEKRQSVAFWCNPISGHATLYWYQQILGQGPKLLIQFQNNGVVDDSQLPKDRFSAERLKGVDSTLKIQPAKLEDSAVYLCASSLVVSYEQYFGPGTRLTVT.

Only a few counts were recorded for this clone. The V gene is TRBV7-8, the J gene TRBJ2-5, with 11 bases lining up with TRBD1. Germline CDR1 SGHVS, CDR2 FQNEAQ. The CDR3 has 15 residues. With V trimmed by 3 bases and J by 1 base, 1 base remained unmatched. The CDR3 region is CASSFGTGGQETQYF. The DNA of the CDR3 is TGTGCCAGCAGCTTCGGGACAGGGGGCCAAGAGACCCAGTACTTC. Full variable domain (remainder filled in from reference TRBV7-8 and TRBJ2-5): GAGVSQSPRYKVAKRGQDVALRCDPISGHVSLFWYQQALGQGPEFLTYFQNEAQLDKSGLPSDRFFAERPEGSVSTLKIQRTQQEDSAVYLCASSFGTGGQETQYFGPGTRLLVL.

The gene calls are TRBV19 and TRBJ2-5; 8 nucleotides match TRBD2. CDR3 length: 15 residues. J lost 4 bases, V lost 5 bases, and 9 bases had no gene match. Germline V gene lookup returns CDR1 LNHDA and CDR2 SQIVND (reference sequence). As DNA, the CDR3 is TGTGCCAGTAGTTGGCGGGGGGCTGGGCCAGAGACCCAGTACTTC. It is translated as CASSWRGAGPETQYF.

V is TRBV9 and J is TRBJ1-3, with D tentatively TRBD1 (6 bases). CDR3 length: 16 residues. Trimming removed 4 bases from V and 1 base from J, with 15 bases in between. From germline, CDR1 is SGDLS and CDR2 YYNGEE. The CDR3 DNA is TGTGCCAGCAGCCCCCGGACAGCTAATTCTGGAAACACCATATATTTT. Protein sequence: CASSPRTANSGNTIYF.

This sequence joins TRBV25-1 and TRBJ1-6; D gene uncertain. The V gene's germline CDR1 is MGHDK and CDR2 SYGVNS. CDR3 size: 14 residues. Trimming removed 2 bases from V and 10 bases from J, with 12 bases in between. CDR3 in amino acids: CASSEPASRSPLHF. CDR3 nucleotide sequence: TGTGCCAGCAGTGAACCCGCTTCTAGATCACCCCTCCACTTT.

The CDR3 DNA is TGTGCCAGCATCCTCAAGCCGTACTCTGGAAACACCATATATTTT. Its protein is CASILKPYSGNTIYF. The V gene is TRBV7-2, the J gene TRBJ1-3; D gene ambiguous. The CDR3 is 15 residues long. Trimming removed 7 bases from V and 0 bases from J, with 13 bases in between. Germline assignment: CDR1 SGHTA and CDR2 FQGNSA.

The chain's CDR3 is CASSDLSDTQYF. In DNA, the CDR3 is TGTGCCAGCAGTGACTTGTCAGATACGCAGTATTTT. The genes are TRBV2 and TRBJ2-3; the D is unclear. V was cut by 3 bases and J by 4 bases, with 5 bases left in between. Germline lookup yields CDR1 SNHLY and CDR2 FYNNEI. This CDR3 is 12 amino acids long.

The rearrangement links TRBV30 to TRBJ2-1, with TRBD1 matching 8 bases. Germline CDR1 and CDR2: GTSNPN and SVGIG (reference sequence). This CDR3 contains 12 residues. CDR3 DNA sequence: TGTGCTTATACAGGGGGAGGCAATGAGCAGTTCTTC. Amino acids: CAYTGGGNEQFF.

The table lists this clone with a few counts. The V gene is TRBV30, the J gene TRBJ1-2; no clear D gene. Germline-derived CDR1 and CDR2 are GTSNPN and SVGIG (reference sequence). V lost 6 bases, J lost 0 bases, and 14 bases lay in between. The CDR3 consists of 14 residues. This CDR3 reads CACPAAGANYGYTF. CDR3 nucleotides: TGTGCCTGCCCCGCGGCGGGAGCTAACTATGGCTACACCTTC.

The chain has TRBV5-4 and TRBJ2-5; D may be TRBD2 (6 bases). CDR1 is SGHNT and CDR2 is YYREEE in the germline V gene (reference sequence). V gave up 2 bases and J gave up 4 bases, with 15 bases separating them. The CDR3 consists of 15 residues. The CDR3 bases are TGTGCCAGCAGCTTCGGAGCGAAGCGGGCAGAGACCCAGTACTTC. It translates to CASSFGAKRAETQYF.

The DNA of the CDR3 is TGTGCCAGCCGAGATGGCAGGGCCGATGGCTACACCTTC. Its protein product is CASRDGRADGYTF. V and J are TRBV19 and TRBJ1-2; perhaps TRBD1 as D (5 bases). CDR1 is LNHDA, CDR2 SQIVND, per germline (reference sequence). CDR3 length: 13 amino acids. Trimming removed 9 bases at V and 6 bases at J, with 17 bases between.

The J gene is TRBJ2-5, the V gene TRBV5-4; the D is unclear. This CDR3 comprises 12 residues. The V end lost 1 base, the J end lost 4 bases, and 5 bases lay between the germline ends. CDR1 and CDR2 (germline): SGHNT, YYREEE (reference sequence). This CDR3 is CASSLNAETQYF. The CDR3 DNA follows: TGTGCCAGCAGCTTGAACGCAGAGACCCAGTACTTC.

This clone was counted between two and nine times. In the same sample, other DNA sequences code for this CDR3. This CDR3 is CAWSVISGANVLTF. The CDR3 nucleotides read TGTGCCTGGAGTGTAATTTCCGGGGCCAACGTCCTGACTTTC. The rearrangement uses TRBV30 and TRBJ2-6; D gene unclear. From germline, CDR1 is GTSNPN and CDR2 SVGIG (reference sequence). This CDR3 spans 14 amino acids. With 0 bases removed from V and 4 bases from J, the gap between germline ends came to 7 bases. The full variable domain, its missing parts supplied by reference TRBV30 and TRBJ2-6, is SQTIHQWPATLVQPVGSPLSLECTVEGTSNPNLYWYRQAAGRGLQLLFYSVGIGQISSEVPQNLSASRPQDRQFILSSKKLLLSDSGFYLCAWSVISGANVLTFGAGSRLTVL.

This clone was counted only a few times. The J gene is TRBJ2-6, the V gene TRBV4-3, with D possibly TRBD2 on 5 matching bases. V was pared by 5 bases and J by 0 bases, with 11 bases between. Germline values: CDR1 LGHNA, CDR2 YSLEER. The length of the CDR3 is 16 residues. The CDR3 is CASSSAAGSGANVLTF. In DNA, the CDR3 is TGCGCCAGCAGCTCCGCTGCGGGCTCTGGGGCCAACGTCCTGACTTTC.

This chain uses TRBV7-2 with TRBJ2-2, with TRBD2 as a possible D gene (5 bases). The CDR3 runs to 14 residues. V lost 5 bases and J 4 bases, leaving 11 bases between the germline ends. The germline gives CDR1 SGHTA, CDR2 FQGNSA. The DNA for the CDR3 is TGTGCCAGCAGCCCGAGCGGACCCACCGGGGAGCTGTTTTTT. As protein: CASSPSGPTGELFF. Looking up the rest from reference TRBV7-2 and TRBJ2-2 gives the full variable domain: GAGVSQSPSNKVTEKGKDVELRCDPISGHTALYWYRQSLGQGLEFLIYFQGNSAPDKSGLPSDRFSAERTGGSVSTLTIQRTQQEDSAVYLCASSPSGPTGELFFGEGSRLTVL.

The chain couples TRBV7-2 to TRBJ1-2, with D unresolved. V shed 2 bases and J shed 5 bases, with 9 bases lying between them. Germline V gives CDR1 SGHTA, CDR2 FQGNSA. This CDR3 is built from 13 residues. This CDR3 reads CASSLTVEYGYTF. Here the CDR3 DNA reads TGTGCCAGCAGCTTAACGGTGGAGTATGGCTACACCTTC. Combining the CDR3 with reference TRBV7-2 and TRBJ1-2 gives the whole variable domain GAGVSQSPSNKVTEKGKDVELRCDPISGHTALYWYRQSLGQGLEFLIYFQGNSAPDKSGLPSDRFSAERTGGSVSTLTIQRTQQEDSAVYLCASSLTVEYGYTFGSGTRLTVV.

V is TRBV4-3 and J is TRBJ2-5; 7 bases map to TRBD1. Germline V CDR1 and CDR2: LGHNA, YSLEER. The CDR3 length is 15 residues. V was pared by 3 bases and J by 4 bases, with 8 bases of the junction left unmatched. This chain's CDR3 is CASSQTGFSAETQYF. CDR3 in DNA: TGCGCCAGCAGCCAGACAGGGTTCTCCGCAGAGACCCAGTACTTC.

The chain recombines TRBV10-3 with TRBJ2-2; unclear D gene. The CDR3 is made up of 16 amino acids. The V gene's germline CDR1 is ENHRY and CDR2 SYGVKD. The V end lost 4 bases, the J end lost 0 bases, and 12 bases lay between the germline ends. The CDR3 is CAISVQAGPNTGELFF. In DNA form, the CDR3 reads TGTGCCATCAGTGTCCAGGCCGGCCCGAACACCGGGGAGCTGTTTTTT.

This sequence joins TRBV29-1 and TRBJ2-3; D is unclear. The CDR3 covers 13 residues. The germline V and J ends were trimmed by 3 bases and 9 bases, with 16 bases remaining between them. Germline-derived CDR1 and CDR2 are SQVTM and ANQGSEA. The CDR3 is CSVDLLPGETQYF. The CDR3 coding sequence is TGCAGCGTTGACCTCCTTCCCGGAGAAACGCAGTATTTT.

This clone was seen a single time. Distinct nucleotide sequences in the sample also encode this CDR3. V and J are TRBV5-1 and TRBJ2-5; 7 bases align to TRBD1. V shed 2 bases and J 3 bases; nucleotides not matched to a gene: 1. Germline CDR1 reads SGHRS; CDR2 reads YFSETQ. This CDR3 comprises 13 residues. As DNA, the CDR3 is TGCGCCAGCAGCTTAACAGGGGAAGAGACCCAGTACTTC. This gives the protein CASSLTGEETQYF.

J is TRBJ2-1 and V is TRBV7-9; 9 nucleotides match TRBD2. The V segment lost 5 bases and the J segment 8 bases; nucleotides outside the gene matches: 10. The CDR3 extends over 15 amino acids. CDR1 SEHNR and CDR2 FQNEAQ come from the germline V gene (reference sequence). The CDR3: CASSATSGRGDEQFF. The DNA for the CDR3 is TGTGCCAGCAGCGCGACTAGCGGTAGAGGCGATGAGCAGTTCTTC.

This sequence joins TRBV2 and TRBJ2-5; 7 positions match TRBD2. CDR1 is SNHLY, CDR2 FYNNEI, per germline. Trimming cost V 8 bases and J 2 bases; bases outside gene matches: 8. The CDR3 is 14 amino acids. The CDR3: CASGRDYQQETQYF. In nucleotides, the CDR3 is TGTGCCAGCGGCCGGGACTACCAACAAGAGACCCAGTACTTC.

The rearrangement uses TRBV6-6 and TRBJ2-5, with D possibly being TRBD2 (5 bases). V shed 5 bases and J shed 5 bases, with 9 bases lying between them. CDR3 length: 12 residues. Germline CDR1 reads MNHNY; CDR2 reads SVGAGI (reference sequence). The CDR3 sequence is CASSSGGETQYF. CDR3 nucleotides: TGTGCCAGCAGTAGCGGTGGGGAGACCCAGTACTTC.